This entry lists 18 T cell receptor beta chains sequenced from one sample in a study of blood T cell repertoires in COVID-19. Libraries were prepared by immunoSEQ multiplex PCR; TCRdb keeps only in-frame clonotypes and omits some of them. There are around 300,000 clones in the sample; around 90% occur only once, and about 5% lies in the top ten. Material: PBMCs or T cells enriched from blood (not recorded which). Receptors were obtained from a man in his thirties or forties who had recovered from COVID-19.

V usage is TRBV10-1 and J usage is TRBJ2-1; 10 bases map to TRBD2. This CDR3 is 16 amino acids long. CDR1 WNHNN and CDR2 SYGVQD come from the germline V gene (reference sequence). The V and J ends lost 2 bases and 4 bases, in that order; junction bases with no gene match: 5. CDR3 amino acids: CASSEKLAGVYNEQFF. CDR3 in DNA: TGCGCCAGCAGTGAGAAGCTAGCGGGGGTATACAATGAGCAGTTCTTC.

V is TRBV5-1 and J is TRBJ1-1; 7 bases fit TRBD1. This CDR3 has 16 residues. Germline CDR1 SGHRS, CDR2 YFSETQ. J was trimmed by 3 bases and V by 2 bases; bases with no gene match: 10. CDR3 DNA: TGCGCCAGCAGCTTAATCTTCCAGGGGGTAGACACTGAAGCTTTCTTT. The encoded protein is CASSLIFQGVDTEAFF. Looking up the rest from reference TRBV5-1 and TRBJ1-1 gives the full variable domain: KAGVTQTPRYLIKTRGQQVTLSCSPISGHRSVSWYQQTPGQGLQFLFEYFSETQRNKGNFPGRFSGRQFSNSRSEMNVSTLELGDSALYLCASSLIFQGVDTEAFFGQGTRLTVV.

V usage is TRBV24-1 and J usage is TRBJ1-5; D is unclear. This CDR3 contains 13 residues. In germline, CDR1 is KGHDR, CDR2 SFDVKD. V lost 8 bases and J lost 2, with 9 bases in between. Here the CDR3 reads CATNGGGNQPQHF. The CDR3, as DNA: TGTGCCACCAACGGCGGCGGCAATCAGCCCCAGCATTTT.

This CDR3 reads CASSQSGNTEAFF. The CDR3 DNA reads as TGTGCCAGCTCCCAGTCAGGGAACACTGAAGCTTTCTTT. The chain has TRBV18 and TRBJ1-1; D is undetermined. The CDR3 contains 13 residues. V gave up 6 bases and J gave up 1 base, with 9 bases separating them. Germline CDR1 reads KGHSH; CDR2 reads LQKENI.

The CDR3, as DNA: TGTGCCTGGAGTGTACGTTTGGGACAGGGGTACGAGCAGTACTTC. It specifies CAWSVRLGQGYEQYF. The chain joins TRBV30 to TRBJ2-7; 10 nucleotides line up with TRBD1. Germline V gene data show CDR1 as GTSNPN and CDR2 as SVGIG (reference sequence). J was trimmed by 4 bases and V by 0 bases; bases with no gene match: 6. The CDR3 runs to 15 residues. Based on the CDR3 plus reference TRBV30 and TRBJ2-7, the full variable domain is SQTIHQWPATLVQPVGSPLSLECTVEGTSNPNLYWYRQAAGRGLQLLFYSVGIGQISSEVPQNLSASRPQDRQFILSSKKLLLSDSGFYLCAWSVRLGQGYEQYFGPGTRLTVT.

The chain is built from TRBV6-5 and TRBJ2-7; 10 bases agree with TRBD2. The CDR3 sequence is 14 residues long. CDR1 is MNHEY and CDR2 is SVGAGI in the germline V gene. J gave up 6 bases and V 6 bases, and 8 bases lay outside the gene matches. CDR3 loop: CASRSGLASPEQYF. As DNA, the CDR3 is TGTGCCAGCAGATCGGGACTAGCGAGTCCCGAGCAGTACTTC.

This chain uses TRBV7-9 with TRBJ2-4, with 8 positions matching TRBD1. The CDR3 consists of 15 residues. Germline V gene data show CDR1 as SEHNR and CDR2 as FQNEAQ (reference sequence). With 1 base clipped from V and 4 bases from J, the junction kept 3 bases outside the gene matches. CDR3 bases: TGTGCCAGCAGCTTAGTAAGACAGGGGAAAAACATTCAGTACTTC. Encoded protein: CASSLVRQGKNIQYF. The complete variable domain, with remaining parts taken from reference TRBV7-9 and TRBJ2-4, reads DTGVSQNPRHKITKRGQNVTFRCDPISEHNRLYWYRQTLGQGPEFLTYFQNEAQLEKSRLLSDRFSAERPKGSFSTLEIQRTEQGDSAMYLCASSLVRQGKNIQYFGAGTRLSVL.

The chain employs TRBV3-1 (or the pseudogene TRBV3-2) and TRBJ1-2, with TRBD1 matching 11 bases. Germline V gene lookup returns CDR1 LGHDT and CDR2 YNNKEL (reference sequence). The CDR3 sequence is 18 residues long. With 1 base clipped from V and 8 bases from J, the junction kept 15 bases outside the gene matches. The CDR3 loop is CASSQGRTGGFSMRGYTF. CDR3 DNA sequence: TGTGCCAGCAGCCAAGGGCGGACAGGGGGCTTTTCTATGAGGGGCTACACCTTC.

V is TRBV15 and J is TRBJ1-2; 7 positions agree with TRBD1. The CDR3 is made up of 13 amino acids. The V gene end was trimmed by 3 bases and the J gene end by 8 bases; junction bases not matched to a gene: 6. Germline CDR1 LNHNV, CDR2 YYDKDF (reference sequence). CDR3 region: CATSSPRDSGYTF. The CDR3 DNA is TGTGCCACCAGCAGTCCCCGGGACAGCGGCTACACCTTC.

The V gene is TRBV7-9, the J gene TRBJ1-4; D is uncertain. Looked up from germline, CDR1 is SEHNR and CDR2 is FQNEAQ (reference sequence). V was trimmed by 4 bases and J by 6 bases, leaving 9 bases between them. This CDR3 is 13 amino acids long. The CDR3, as DNA: TGTGCCAGCAGCTCGCGGAATGATGAAAAACTGTTTTTT. As protein: CASSSRNDEKLFF.

This clone has just one count. The chain carries TRBV2 and TRBJ2-7, with TRBD1 matching 7 bases. V was clipped by 7 bases and J by 6 bases; unmatched bases: 6. CDR1 and CDR2 (germline): SNHLY, FYNNEI. The CDR3 has 12 residues. CDR3 coding DNA: TGTGCCAGCACCAGGGGGTTCAGCGAGCAGTACTTC. Protein product: CASTRGFSEQYF.

The V call is TRBV15, the J call TRBJ1-5; D call uncertain. The CDR3 covers 13 residues. Germline V lookup: CDR1 LNHNV, CDR2 YYDKDF (reference sequence). Between the trimmed V and J ends, which lost 6 bases and 1 base, there was a span of 7 bases. The CDR3: CATSPGSNQPQHF. The CDR3 DNA reads as TGTGCCACCAGTCCCGGGAGCAATCAGCCCCAGCATTTT. The whole variable domain, remainder taken from reference TRBV15 and TRBJ1-5, is DAMVIQNPRYQVTQFGKPVTLSCSQTLNHNVMYWYQQKSSQAPKLLFHYYDKDFNNEADTPDNFQSRRPNTSFCFLDIRSPGLGDTAMYLCATSPGSNQPQHFGDGTRLSIL.

The V gene is TRBV9, the J gene TRBJ1-4, with D perhaps matching TRBD1 (6 bases). This CDR3 comprises 16 residues. From germline, CDR1 is SGDLS and CDR2 YYNGEE. V was pared by 0 bases and J by 3 bases, with 12 bases between. CDR3 bases: TGTGCCAGCAGCGTAGCCGGGCAGGGGTCTAATGAAAAACTGTTTTTT. Its protein product is CASSVAGQGSNEKLFF.

The V and J genes are TRBV28 and TRBJ2-7, with 7 bases aligning to TRBD1. V lost 5 bases, J lost 1 base, and 5 bases stayed unmatched. Looked up from germline, CDR1 is MDHEN and CDR2 is SYDVKM. The CDR3 has 14 residues. The DNA for the CDR3 is TGTGCCAGCAGTCCCGGGACAGAATCCTACGAGCAGTACTTC. This gives the protein CASSPGTESYEQYF.

The chain recombines TRBV13 with TRBJ1-5; 7 bases are a match to TRBD1. Germline V CDR1 and CDR2: PRHDT, FYEKMQ (reference sequence). The CDR3 runs 14 residues. After removal of 3 bases from V and 1 base from J, the junction contained 0 bases not matched to a gene. The CDR3 DNA is TGTGCCAGCAGCTTGGGACAGAGCAATCAGCCCCAGCATTTT. Its protein product is CASSLGQSNQPQHF. The full variable domain, completed using reference TRBV13 and TRBJ1-5, is AAGVIQSPRHLIKEKRETATLKCYPIPRHDTVYWYQQGPGQDPQFLISFYEKMQSDKGSIPDRFSAQQFSDYHSELNMSSLELGDSALYFCASSLGQSNQPQHFGDGTRLSIL.

The chain links TRBV5-1 to TRBJ2-2, with TRBD1 matching over 9 bases. There are 15 residues in the CDR3. V was pared by 4 bases and J by 4 bases, with 5 bases of the junction left unmatched. Germline V gene sequence: CDR1 SGHRS, CDR2 YFSETQ. The CDR3 loop is CASSRGQGTTGELFF. CDR3 DNA sequence: TGCGCCAGCAGCAGGGGACAGGGTACCACCGGGGAGCTGTTTTTT.

The chain links TRBV6-6 to TRBJ2-3, with 9 bases aligning to TRBD2. Germline V CDR1 and CDR2: MNHNY, SVGAGI (reference sequence). The junction had 5 bases not matched to a gene; V was cut back by 2 bases and J by 2 bases. The CDR3 covers 16 residues. The CDR3 coding sequence is TGTGCCAGCAGTTACGGAAGCGGGGGGATCACAGATACGCAGTATTTT. This encodes CASSYGSGGITDTQYF.

V is TRBV9 and J is TRBJ2-3, with 15 nucleotides matching TRBD2. V was pared by 3 bases and J by 1 base, with 6 bases of the junction left unmatched. The CDR3 length is 18 residues. CDR1 SGDLS and CDR2 YYNGEE come from the germline V gene. CDR3 amino acids: CASSADGLAGGRTDTQYF. The CDR3 DNA follows: TGTGCCAGCAGCGCCGACGGACTAGCGGGGGGGCGCACAGATACGCAGTATTTT.